This entry is about one T cell receptor (beta chain). Antigen specificity is unknown. The sample belongs to a study of T cell responses to AZD1222 COVID-19 vaccine. Findings and caveats of the study: Nearly half of unique spike-specific TCRs reportedly avoided B.1.351 and B.1.1.7 mutated regions.

The germline V gene encodes CDR1 MDHEN and CDR2 SYDVKM. CDR3 length: 16 amino acids. The V gene lost 7 bases and the J gene lost 0 bases, with 13 bases spanning the gap. This table comes from immunoSEQ multiplex PCR, and its TCRdb copy is limited to in-frame clones, with some not included. The repertoire holds approximately 140,000 clones, with around 90% as singletons. The V gene is TRBV28, the J gene TRBJ1-6, with D tentatively TRBD1 (5 bases). The sequence was obtained from an adult who received the AZD1222 COVID-19 vaccine. The source material was peripheral blood, sampled 28 days after the second AZD1222 dose. The DNA of the CDR3 is TGTGCCAGCAATCCGACAGAGAGCTCCTATAATTCACCCCTCCACTTT. It is translated as CASNPTESSYNSPLHF.